This T cell receptor beta chain was captured by sequencing in a study of blood T cell repertoires in COVID-19. In the study overall: The United States, Italy and Spain supplied acute and convalescent COVID-19 samples. T cells, B-cell-depleted T cells, or PBMCs supplied cDNA or gDNA.

TCRdb's table, derived via immunoSEQ multiplex PCR, lists solely in-frame clones and lacks some. The data contain a few hundred thousand clones, about 78% of them singletons. The CDR3 has 13 residues. The V end lost 0 bases, the J end lost 3 bases, and 7 bases lay between the germline ends. Germline values: CDR1 SGHDT, CDR2 YYEEEE. Input material: peripheral blood. This receptor was obtained from a woman aged 70 to 79 with acute or convalescent COVID-19. The rearrangement links TRBV5-6 to TRBJ2-7; D gene uncertain. CDR3 region: CASSLVSVYEQYF. Written as DNA, the CDR3 is TGTGCCAGCAGCTTGGTTTCAGTCTACGAGCAGTACTTC.